These 11 T cell receptor beta chains originate from one sample sequenced in a study of vaccination effects on CD4 cells after COVID-19. These receptors' targets are unknown. Assay used: immunoSEQ multiplex PCR; TCRdb lists only in-frame clones, some missing. Altogether approximately 74,000 clones are present, less than 75% being singletons, with the ten largest covering less than 2.5%. When around ten days of culture had elapsed, CD4+ T cells were isolated. Subjects were given two BNT162b2 or mRNA-1273 vaccine doses. Specimen: CD4+ T cells from PBMCs cultured without peptide, collected after COVID-19 vaccination. Receptors originate from a human donor who received a COVID-19 vaccine.

This clone was observed a few times. The rearrangement links TRBV2 to TRBJ2-1; 8 nucleotides align to TRBD2. Per the germline V gene, CDR1 is SNHLY and CDR2 is FYNNEI. The CDR3 runs to 15 residues. V was pared by 6 bases and J by 3 bases, with 7 bases of the junction left unmatched. This CDR3 reads CASSQTSGGYNEQFF. The CDR3 DNA reads as TGTGCCAGCAGCCAAACTAGCGGAGGCTACAATGAGCAGTTCTTC.

The chain carries TRBV7-2 and TRBJ1-3; D is unresolved. The CDR3 extends over 14 amino acids. Germline V gene sequence: CDR1 SGHTA, CDR2 FQGNSA. V gave up 6 bases and J gave up 3 bases, with 12 bases separating them. The CDR3 is CASSLGPIGNTIYF. CDR3 coding DNA: TGTGCCAGCAGTCTAGGGCCGATTGGAAACACCATATATTTT. Using reference TRBV7-2 and TRBJ1-3 for the parts outside the CDR3, the full variable domain is GAGVSQSPSNKVTEKGKDVELRCDPISGHTALYWYRQSLGQGLEFLIYFQGNSAPDKSGLPSDRFSAERTGGSVSTLTIQRTQQEDSAVYLCASSLGPIGNTIYFGEGSWLTVV.

The CDR3 here is CAISDPGQGAGGYTF. CDR3 nucleotides: TGTGCCATCAGTGACCCGGGACAGGGGGCGGGTGGCTACACCTTC. The chain employs TRBV10-3 and TRBJ1-2, with TRBD1 identical over 12 bases. The length of the CDR3 is 15 residues. The germline V gene has CDR1 ENHRY and CDR2 SYGVKD. V was pared by 3 bases and J by 7 bases, with 6 bases of the junction left unmatched.

The CDR3 region has the DNA TGTGCCAGCAGGGCTAGGACAGGGAGCAATCAGCCCCAGCATTTT. Its translation is CASRARTGSNQPQHF. The chain uses TRBV2 and TRBJ1-5; 8 bases line up with TRBD1. The CDR3 runs to 15 residues. V was clipped by 6 bases and J by 1 base; unmatched bases: 5. Germline V lookup: CDR1 SNHLY, CDR2 FYNNEI.

The gene calls are TRBV10-3 and TRBJ1-1; perhaps TRBD1 as D (6 bases). The V end lost 6 bases, the J end lost 1 base, and 12 bases lay between the germline ends. Germline loops: CDR1 ENHRY, CDR2 SYGVKD. The CDR3 has 14 amino acids. The CDR3 loop reads CAIRLGQQNTEAFF. The CDR3 DNA reads TGTGCCATCAGACTAGGACAGCAGAACACTGAAGCTTTCTTT.

The V call is TRBV7-9, the J call TRBJ2-1; 8 bases are shared with TRBD1. From germline, CDR1 is SEHNR and CDR2 FQNEAQ (reference sequence). This CDR3 is 12 amino acids long. The junction had 2 bases not matched to a gene; V was cut back by 3 bases and J by 10 bases. CDR3 nucleotide sequence: TGTGCCAGCAGCTTCGGACAGGGCGAGCAGTTCTTC. Translated: CASSFGQGEQFF.

This clone was seen a handful of times. The V gene is TRBV2, the J gene TRBJ1-2, with D unclear. The CDR3 runs 11 residues. The V end lost 6 bases, the J end lost 7 bases, and 9 bases lay between the germline ends. Looked up from germline, CDR1 is SNHLY and CDR2 is FYNNEI. The CDR3 sequence is CASSPKGGYTF. CDR3 DNA sequence: TGTGCCAGCAGCCCGAAAGGTGGCTACACCTTC.

This clone was detected only once. V gene TRBV9 combines with J gene TRBJ1-2; D remains unclear. Trimming pared 0 bases from V and 4 bases from J, leaving 7 bases between. Germline V lookup: CDR1 SGDLS, CDR2 YYNGEE. This CDR3 has 13 amino acids. For the CDR3, the DNA is TGTGCCAGCAGCGTAGATGGAGCCTATGGCTACACCTTC. Translation: CASSVDGAYGYTF.

CDR3 nucleotides: TGTGCCACCAGTGATCCGGCAGGGGAAGAGACCCAGTACTTC. It specifies CATSDPAGEETQYF. The V call is TRBV24-1, the J call TRBJ2-5, with D possibly TRBD1 on 6 matching bases. Germline CDR1 and CDR2: KGHDR and SFDVKD. The V and J ends lost 3 bases and 3 bases respectively, with 10 bases between them. The length of the CDR3 is 14 residues.

This clone came up a few times. This rearrangement joins TRBV19 to TRBJ1-4; D perhaps matches TRBD1 (6 bases). The germline V gene encodes CDR1 LNHDA and CDR2 SQIVND (reference sequence). This CDR3 comprises 14 residues. The V and J ends lost 7 bases and 5 bases respectively, with 14 bases between them. The CDR3 coding sequence is TGTGCCAGTACCCCCACAGGGCCCAATGAAAAACTGTTTTTT. Its translation: CASTPTGPNEKLFF.

The V call is TRBV15, the J call TRBJ1-4; no definite D call. Trimming cost V 1 base and J 5 bases, with 14 bases left between them. The CDR3 sequence is 16 residues long. Germline CDR1 reads LNHNV; CDR2 reads YYDKDF (reference sequence). The CDR3 reads CATSRARSPPNEKLFF. In DNA form, the CDR3 reads TGTGCCACCAGCAGAGCCCGCAGCCCTCCAAATGAAAAACTGTTTTTT.